Following are 9 T cell receptor beta chains from one sample sequenced in a study of blood T cell repertoires in COVID-19. Some clones are missing from TCRdb's copy, which holds only in-frame ones; the method was immunoSEQ multiplex PCR. This table has fewer than 120,000 clones, 88% appearing once. The sample taken for sequencing was peripheral blood. These receptors all stem from a woman between 45 and 65 years old with acute or convalescent COVID-19.

The genes are TRBV4-2 and TRBJ2-3, with a weak D call TRBD2 (7 bases). The length of the CDR3 is 19 residues. In germline, CDR1 is LGHNA, CDR2 YNFKEQ. Trimming took off 0 bases at V and 0 bases at J, with 19 bases between the two ends. CDR3 sequence: CASSQDLSGAGVSTDTQYF. In DNA form, the CDR3 reads TGTGCCAGCAGCCAAGATCTGTCAGGGGCGGGAGTAAGCACAGATACGCAGTATTTT.

The CDR3 DNA is TGTGCCAGCTCACCACCGGAGGGTGGACCGGGGACTATCCACGAGCAGTACTTC. Translated: CASSPPEGGPGTIHEQYF. The V and J genes are TRBV18 and TRBJ2-7, with 7 bases identical to TRBD2. J was trimmed by 5 bases and V by 0 bases; bases with no gene match: 16. CDR1 KGHSH and CDR2 LQKENI come from the germline V gene. The CDR3 has 18 amino acids.

V and J are TRBV5-1 and TRBJ1-1; no clear D gene. CDR1 is SGHRS and CDR2 is YFSETQ in the germline V gene. The CDR3 sequence is 14 residues long. V lost 4 bases, J lost 5 bases, and 15 bases lay in between. The CDR3 nucleotides are TGCGCCAGCAGCCGCGACAACGAGTGGACTGAAGCTTTCTTT. Protein product: CASSRDNEWTEAFF. The whole variable domain, remainder taken from reference TRBV5-1 and TRBJ1-1, is KAGVTQTPRYLIKTRGQQVTLSCSPISGHRSVSWYQQTPGQGLQFLFEYFSETQRNKGNFPGRFSGRQFSNSRSEMNVSTLELGDSALYLCASSRDNEWTEAFFGQGTRLTVV.

This clone is a singleton in its sample. This chain links TRBV6-5 with TRBJ2-5, with D hard to call. Germline V lookup: CDR1 MNHEY, CDR2 SVGAGI. The CDR3 has 11 residues. The ends were cut back, 8 bases at V and 1 base at J, with 5 bases in the middle. The CDR3 DNA reads as TGTGCCAGCGCGGCCCAAGAGACCCAGTACTTC. Translating gives CASAAQETQYF.

CDR3 DNA: TGTGCCAGCAGCTACAGGGACCGCTCCTACAATGAGCAGTTCTTC. Amino acids: CASSYRDRSYNEQFF. The chain combines TRBV9 with TRBJ2-1, with D possibly matching TRBD1 (6 bases). This CDR3 has 15 residues. Trimming cost V 4 bases and J 0 bases, with 11 bases left between them. Germline V lookup: CDR1 SGDLS, CDR2 YYNGEE.

The chain joins TRBV5-1 to TRBJ2-7; 9 bases agree with TRBD1. This CDR3 is built from 14 residues. Germline V gene data show CDR1 as SGHRS and CDR2 as YFSETQ. V gave up 5 bases and J gave up 3 bases; unmatched junction bases: 6. CDR3 loop: CASRDRTGVYEQYF. The DNA for the CDR3 is TGCGCCAGCAGGGATCGGACAGGGGTCTACGAGCAGTACTTC.

This chain connects TRBV11-2 to TRBJ2-2; possibly TRBD2 for D (7 bases). The V and J ends lost 4 bases and 6 bases respectively, with 18 bases between them. CDR3 length: 16 amino acids. Germline V CDR1 and CDR2: SGHAT, FQNNGV. In DNA, the CDR3 is TGTGCCAGCAGCTCGTGGGGGGGCGCTCGGGCCGGGGAGCTGTTTTTT. This sequence encodes CASSSWGGARAGELFF.

The chain combines TRBV5-1 with TRBJ2-1; the D is unclear. Germline assignment: CDR1 SGHRS and CDR2 YFSETQ. The V gene lost 0 bases and the J gene lost 4 bases, with 5 bases spanning the gap. This CDR3 region has 13 residues. Here the CDR3 reads CASSLVAYNEQFF. The CDR3 DNA reads as TGCGCCAGCAGCTTGGTAGCTTACAATGAGCAGTTCTTC.

J is TRBJ2-5 and V is TRBV2; TRBD1 might be the D (6 bases). The V end lost 9 bases, the J end lost 2 bases, and 10 bases lay between the germline ends. The CDR3 totals 12 residues. CDR1 is SNHLY, CDR2 FYNNEI, per germline. The CDR3 sequence: CASGGRQETQYF. CDR3 coding DNA: TGTGCCAGTGGGGGCAGGCAAGAGACCCAGTACTTC.